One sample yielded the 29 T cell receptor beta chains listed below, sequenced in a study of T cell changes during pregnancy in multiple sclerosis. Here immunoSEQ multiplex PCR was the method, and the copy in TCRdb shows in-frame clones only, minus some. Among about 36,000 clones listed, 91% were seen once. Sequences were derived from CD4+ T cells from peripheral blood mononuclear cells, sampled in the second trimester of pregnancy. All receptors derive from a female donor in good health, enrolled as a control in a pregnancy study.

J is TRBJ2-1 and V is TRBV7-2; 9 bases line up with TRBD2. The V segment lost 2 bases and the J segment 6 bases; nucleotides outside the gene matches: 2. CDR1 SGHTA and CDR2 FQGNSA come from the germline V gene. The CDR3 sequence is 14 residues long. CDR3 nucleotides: TGTGCCAGCAGCTTAAGCGGGGGGCCCAATGAGCAGTTCTTC. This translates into CASSLSGGPNEQFF.

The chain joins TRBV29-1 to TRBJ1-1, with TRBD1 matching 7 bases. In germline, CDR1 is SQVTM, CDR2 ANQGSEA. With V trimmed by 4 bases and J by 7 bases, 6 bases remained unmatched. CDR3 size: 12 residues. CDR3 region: CSVVTGAVEAFF. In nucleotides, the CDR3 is TGCAGCGTTGTCACAGGGGCGGTTGAAGCTTTCTTT.

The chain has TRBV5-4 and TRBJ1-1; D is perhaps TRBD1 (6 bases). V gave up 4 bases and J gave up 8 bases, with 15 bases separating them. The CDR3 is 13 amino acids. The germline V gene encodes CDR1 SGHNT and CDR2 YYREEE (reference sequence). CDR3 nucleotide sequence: TGTGCCAGCAGCATAGACAGGCACCGGGAAGCTTTCTTT. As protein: CASSIDRHREAFF.

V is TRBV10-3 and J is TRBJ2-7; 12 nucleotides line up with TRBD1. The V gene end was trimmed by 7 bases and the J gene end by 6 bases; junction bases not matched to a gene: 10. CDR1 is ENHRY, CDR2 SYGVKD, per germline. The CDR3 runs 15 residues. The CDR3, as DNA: TGTGCCATCACCAAAACCGGGACAGGGGGCGGCGAGCAGTACTTC. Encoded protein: CAITKTGTGGGEQYF.

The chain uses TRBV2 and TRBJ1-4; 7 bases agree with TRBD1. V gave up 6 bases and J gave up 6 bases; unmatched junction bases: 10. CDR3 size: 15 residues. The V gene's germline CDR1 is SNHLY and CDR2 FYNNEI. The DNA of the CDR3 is TGTGCCAGCAGGGCCAGGGGGATGAGGGATGAAAAACTGTTTTTT. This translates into CASRARGMRDEKLFF.

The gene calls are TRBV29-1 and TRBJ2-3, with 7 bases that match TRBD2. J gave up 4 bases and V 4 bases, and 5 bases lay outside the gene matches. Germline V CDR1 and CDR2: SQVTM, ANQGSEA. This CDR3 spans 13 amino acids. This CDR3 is CSVGSGVADTQYF. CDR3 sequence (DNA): TGCAGCGTTGGGAGCGGGGTAGCAGATACGCAGTATTTT.

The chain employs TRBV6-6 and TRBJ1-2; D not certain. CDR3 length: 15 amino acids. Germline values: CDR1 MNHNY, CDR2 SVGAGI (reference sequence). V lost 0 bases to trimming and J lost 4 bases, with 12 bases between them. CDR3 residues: CASSYSMTEGYGYTF. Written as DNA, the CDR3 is TGTGCCAGCAGTTACTCGATGACGGAGGGCTATGGCTACACCTTC.

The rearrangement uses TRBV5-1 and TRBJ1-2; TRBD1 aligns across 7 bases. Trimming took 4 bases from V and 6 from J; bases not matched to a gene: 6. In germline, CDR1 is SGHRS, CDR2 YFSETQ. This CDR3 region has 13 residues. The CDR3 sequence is CASSQQGLDGYTF. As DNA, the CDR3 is TGCGCCAGCAGCCAACAGGGGCTAGATGGCTACACCTTC.

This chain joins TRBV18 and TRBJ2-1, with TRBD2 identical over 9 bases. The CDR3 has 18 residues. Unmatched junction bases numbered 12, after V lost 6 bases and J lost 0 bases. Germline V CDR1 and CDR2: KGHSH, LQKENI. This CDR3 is CASSLNPNSGSSYNEQFF. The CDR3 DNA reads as TGTGCCAGCTCCCTCAATCCCAATAGCGGGAGCTCCTACAATGAGCAGTTCTTC. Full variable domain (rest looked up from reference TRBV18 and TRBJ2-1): NAGVMQNPRHLVRRRGQEARLRCSPMKGHSHVYWYRQLPEEGLKFMVYLQKENIIDESGMPKERFSAEFPKEGPSILRIQQVVRGDSAAYFCASSLNPNSGSSYNEQFFGPGTRLTVL.

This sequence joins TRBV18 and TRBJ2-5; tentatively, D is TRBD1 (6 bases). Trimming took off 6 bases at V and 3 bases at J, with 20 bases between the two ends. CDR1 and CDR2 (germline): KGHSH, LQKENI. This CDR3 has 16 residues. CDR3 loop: CASSRQDPANKETQYF. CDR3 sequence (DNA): TGTGCCAGCTCCCGACAGGACCCCGCAAACAAAGAGACCCAGTACTTC.

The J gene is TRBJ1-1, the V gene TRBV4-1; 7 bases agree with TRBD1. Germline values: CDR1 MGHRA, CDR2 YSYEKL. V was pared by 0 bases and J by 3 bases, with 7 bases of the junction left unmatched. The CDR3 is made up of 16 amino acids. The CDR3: CASSQDKRQGHTEAFF. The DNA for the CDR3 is TGCGCCAGCAGCCAAGATAAGAGACAGGGACACACTGAAGCTTTCTTT.

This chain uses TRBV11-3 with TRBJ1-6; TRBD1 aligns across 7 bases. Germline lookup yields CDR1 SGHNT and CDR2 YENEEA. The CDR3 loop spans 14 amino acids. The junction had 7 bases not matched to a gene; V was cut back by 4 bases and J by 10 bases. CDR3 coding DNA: TGTGCCAGCAGCTCGGGGGACAGTGGGTCACCCCTCCACTTT. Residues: CASSSGDSGSPLHF.

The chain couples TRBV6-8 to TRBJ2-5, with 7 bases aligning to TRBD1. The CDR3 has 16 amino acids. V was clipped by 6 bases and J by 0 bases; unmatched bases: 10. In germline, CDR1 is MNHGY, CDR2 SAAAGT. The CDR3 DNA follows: TGTGCCAGCAGCGCCCCGGGGACAGTAGACCAAGAGACCCAGTACTTC. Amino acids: CASSAPGTVDQETQYF.

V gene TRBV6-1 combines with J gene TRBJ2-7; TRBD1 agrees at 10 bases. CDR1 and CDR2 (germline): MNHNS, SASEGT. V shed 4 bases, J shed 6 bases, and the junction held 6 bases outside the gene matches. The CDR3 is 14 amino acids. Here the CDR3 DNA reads TGTGCCAGCAGTGTAGGGGACAGGGGCTTCGAGCAGTACTTC. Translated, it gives CASSVGDRGFEQYF.

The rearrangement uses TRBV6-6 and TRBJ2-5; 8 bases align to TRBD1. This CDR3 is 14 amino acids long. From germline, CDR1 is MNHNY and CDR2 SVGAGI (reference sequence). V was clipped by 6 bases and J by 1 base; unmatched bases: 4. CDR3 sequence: CASRPDRGQETQYF. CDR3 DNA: TGTGCCAGCAGACCCGACAGGGGCCAAGAGACCCAGTACTTC.

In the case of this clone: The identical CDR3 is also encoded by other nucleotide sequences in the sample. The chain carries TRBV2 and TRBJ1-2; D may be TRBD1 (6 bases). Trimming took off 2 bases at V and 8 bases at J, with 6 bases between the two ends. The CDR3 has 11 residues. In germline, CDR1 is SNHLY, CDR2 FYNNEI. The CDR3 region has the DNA TGTGCCAGCAGTGAACAGGGGGGCTACACCTTC. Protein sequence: CASSEQGGYTF.

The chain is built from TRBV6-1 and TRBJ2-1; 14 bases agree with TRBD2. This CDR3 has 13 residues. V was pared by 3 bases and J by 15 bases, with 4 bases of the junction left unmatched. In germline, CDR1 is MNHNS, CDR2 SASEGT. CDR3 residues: CASSETSGRVGFF. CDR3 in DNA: TGTGCCAGCAGTGAGACTAGCGGGAGGGTTGGGTTCTTC.

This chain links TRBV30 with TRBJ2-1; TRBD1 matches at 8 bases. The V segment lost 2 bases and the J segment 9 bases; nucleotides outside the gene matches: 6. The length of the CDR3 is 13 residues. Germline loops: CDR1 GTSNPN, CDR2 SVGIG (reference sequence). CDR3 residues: CAWSNRGLGEQFF. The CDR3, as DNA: TGTGCCTGGAGTAACAGGGGGTTGGGTGAGCAGTTCTTC.

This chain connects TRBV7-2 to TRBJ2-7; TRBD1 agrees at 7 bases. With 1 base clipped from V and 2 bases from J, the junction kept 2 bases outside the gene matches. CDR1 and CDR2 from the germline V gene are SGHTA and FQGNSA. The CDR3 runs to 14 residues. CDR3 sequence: CASSLVGGPYEQYF. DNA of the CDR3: TGTGCCAGCAGCTTAGTAGGGGGCCCCTACGAGCAGTACTTC.

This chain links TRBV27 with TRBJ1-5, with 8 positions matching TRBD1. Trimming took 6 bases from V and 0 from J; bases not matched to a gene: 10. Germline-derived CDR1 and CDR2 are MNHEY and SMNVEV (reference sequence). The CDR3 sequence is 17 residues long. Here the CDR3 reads CASSTRQGRLSNQPQHF. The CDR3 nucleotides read TGTGCCAGCAGCACACGACAGGGGAGGCTTAGCAATCAGCCCCAGCATTTT.

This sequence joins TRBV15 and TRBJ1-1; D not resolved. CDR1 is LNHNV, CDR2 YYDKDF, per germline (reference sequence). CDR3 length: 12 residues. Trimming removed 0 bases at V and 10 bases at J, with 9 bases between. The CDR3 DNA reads TGTGCCACCAGCAGAGATGCGGGTAGAGCTTTCTTT. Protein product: CATSRDAGRAFF.

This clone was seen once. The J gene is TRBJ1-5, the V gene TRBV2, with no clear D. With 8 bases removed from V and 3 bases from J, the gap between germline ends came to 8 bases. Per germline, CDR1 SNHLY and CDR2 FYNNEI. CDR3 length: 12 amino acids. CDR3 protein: CASSQNNQPQHF. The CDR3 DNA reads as TGTGCCAGCTCCCAGAACAATCAGCCCCAGCATTTT.

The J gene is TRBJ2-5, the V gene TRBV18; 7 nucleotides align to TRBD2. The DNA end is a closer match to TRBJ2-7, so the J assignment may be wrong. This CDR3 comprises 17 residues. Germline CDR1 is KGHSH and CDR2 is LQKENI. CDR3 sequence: CASSPFTWGGEGNEQYF. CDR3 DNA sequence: TGTGCCAGCTCACCTTTCACCTGGGGGGGTGAGGGGAACGAGCAGTACTTC.

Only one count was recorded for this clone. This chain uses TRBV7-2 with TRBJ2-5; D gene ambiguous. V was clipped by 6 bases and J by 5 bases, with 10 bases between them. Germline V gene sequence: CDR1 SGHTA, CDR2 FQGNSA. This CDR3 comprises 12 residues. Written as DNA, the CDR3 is TGTGCCAGCAGTTCAGGCGTTGAGACCCAGTACTTC. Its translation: CASSSGVETQYF.

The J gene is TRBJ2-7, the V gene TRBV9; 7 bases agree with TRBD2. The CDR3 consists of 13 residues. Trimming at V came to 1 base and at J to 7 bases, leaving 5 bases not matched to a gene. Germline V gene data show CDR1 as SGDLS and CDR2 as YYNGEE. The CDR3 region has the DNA TGTGCCAGCAGCGTAACGGGAGCGGGGGAGCAGTACTTC. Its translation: CASSVTGAGEQYF.

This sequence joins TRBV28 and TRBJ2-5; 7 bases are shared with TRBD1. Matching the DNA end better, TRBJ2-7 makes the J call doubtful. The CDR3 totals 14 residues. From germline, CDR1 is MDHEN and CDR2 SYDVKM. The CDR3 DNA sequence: TGTGCCAGCAGAACGGACAGGCCTCCTTACGAGCAGTACTTC. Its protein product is CASRTDRPPYEQYF.

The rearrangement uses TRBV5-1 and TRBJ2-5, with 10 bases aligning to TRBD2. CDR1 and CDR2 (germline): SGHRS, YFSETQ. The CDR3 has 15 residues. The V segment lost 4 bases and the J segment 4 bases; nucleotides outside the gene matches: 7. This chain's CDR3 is CASSDLAGVGETQYF. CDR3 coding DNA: TGCGCCAGCAGCGACCTAGCGGGAGTTGGAGAGACCCAGTACTTC.

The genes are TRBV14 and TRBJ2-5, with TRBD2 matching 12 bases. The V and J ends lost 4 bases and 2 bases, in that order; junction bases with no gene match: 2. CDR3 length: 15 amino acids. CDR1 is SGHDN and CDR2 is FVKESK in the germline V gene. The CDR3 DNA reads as TGTGCCAGCAGCCCCGGGACTAGCGGGCAAGAGACCCAGTACTTC. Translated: CASSPGTSGQETQYF.

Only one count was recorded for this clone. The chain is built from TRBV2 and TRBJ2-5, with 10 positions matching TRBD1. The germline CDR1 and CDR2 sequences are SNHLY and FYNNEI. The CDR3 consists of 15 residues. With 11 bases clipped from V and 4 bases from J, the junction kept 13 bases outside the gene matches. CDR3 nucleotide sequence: TGTGCCGGATCTCGGGACAGGGGTTTTGGAGAGACCCAGTACTTC. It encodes CAGSRDRGFGETQYF. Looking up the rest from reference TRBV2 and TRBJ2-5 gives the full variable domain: EPEVTQTPSHQVTQMGQEVILRCVPISNHLYFYWYRQILGQKVEFLVSFYNNEISEKSEIFDDQFSVERPDGSNFTLKIRSTKLEDSAMYFCAGSRDRGFGETQYFGPGTRLLVL.